The rows below give T cell receptor beta chains drawn from one sample of a study of T cell responses to AZD1222 COVID-19 vaccine. This table comes from immunoSEQ multiplex PCR, and its TCRdb copy is limited to in-frame clones, with some not included. The repertoire holds about 170,000 clones, about 88% seen once, with under 2% in the top ten. Material: peripheral blood, obtained on day 0 of AZD1222 vaccination. Receptors were obtained from an adult in good health. CDR3s include the opening cysteine and the closing phenylalanine or tryptophan. A D gene is named only where the DNA matches it firmly. The listing skips clone size in some rows; elsewhere it reads once, few, many or a size class.

D gene	V gene	J gene	CDR3 length	clone size	CDR3 DNA	CDR3 protein
TRBD2	TRBV28	TRBJ2-2	15	NA	TGTGCCAGCAGTTTAGGGGGACTAAGCACCGGGGAGCTGTTTTTT	CASSLGGLSTGELFF
TRBD2	TRBV5-4	TRBJ2-2	15	NA	TGTGCCAGCAGCCGAGCGGGGGTGAACACCGGGGAGCTGTTTTTT	CASSRAGVNTGELFF
NA	TRBV5-1	TRBJ1-1	15	NA	TGCGCCAGCAGCTTGGTGGGCAGCATGAACACTGAAGCTTTCTTT	CASSLVGSMNTEAFF
NA	TRBV28	TRBJ2-1	10	NA	TGTGCCAGCAGTTACGGAGAGCAGTTCTTC	CASSYGEQFF
TRBD1	TRBV10-2	TRBJ1-2	12	NA	TGCGCCAGCAGTGAGGGAGGACAGGGGAAAACCTTC	CASSEGGQGKTF
NA	TRBV14	TRBJ1-6	15	NA	TGTGCCAGCAGCCTGGGGCGGCCTCTGGGTTCACCCCTCCACTTT	CASSLGRPLGSPLHF
NA	TRBV28	TRBJ1-2	15	NA	TGTGCCAGCAGTTCCTCCGGGACACATGACTATGGCTACACCTTC	CASSSSGTHDYGYTF
TRBD1	TRBV28	TRBJ1-2	14	NA	TGTGCCAGCAGCGTACAGGGGGCGCGGTATGGCTACACCTTC	CASSVQGARYGYTF
NA	TRBV28	TRBJ2-5	15	NA	TGTGCCAGCAGTTTAGCCGACAGGTTCGGGGAGACCCAGTACTTC	CASSLADRFGETQYF
NA	TRBV5-1	TRBJ1-1	13	NA	TGCGCCAGCAGCTCTCAGGGGACCACTGAAGCTTTCTTT	CASSSQGTTEAFF
TRBD2	TRBV7-9	TRBJ2-3	14	NA	TGTGCCAGCAGACTTGGACTAGAGACACATACGCAGTATTTT	CASRLGLETHTQYF
NA	TRBV7-9	TRBJ1-1	17	NA	TGTGCCAGCAGCTCCCGGAATGACCCAGGCGTGAGCACTGAAGCTTTCTTT	CASSSRNDPGVSTEAFF
TRBD1	TRBV5-5	TRBJ2-1	15	NA	TGTGCCAGCAGCCCGGGGACAGGGGGTTTCAATGAGCAGTTCTTC	CASSPGTGGFNEQFF
NA	TRBV10-2	TRBJ2-1	12	NA	TGCGCCAGCAGTGAGCCAATCAATGAGCAGTTCTTC	CASSEPINEQFF
NA	TRBV5-3	TRBJ1-2	16	NA	TGTGCCAGAAGCCCGAAATGGTTTGTGGGGAGAGAAGGCTACACCTTC	CARSPKWFVGREGYTF
NA	TRBV19	TRBJ1-5	12	NA	TGTGCCAGTAGTCCACCCAATCAGCCCCAGCATTTT	CASSPPNQPQHF
NA	TRBV3-1/TRBV3-2	TRBJ2-5	15	NA	TGTGCCAGCAGCCACCCCCGGGGCTTCCAAGAGACCCAGTACTTC	CASSHPRGFQETQYF
NA	TRBV5-6	TRBJ1-1	14	NA	TGTGCCAGCAGCTTGCCCGGGGGGAGCACTGAAGCTTTCTTT	CASSLPGGSTEAFF
TRBD1	TRBV7-8	TRBJ1-5	14	NA	TGTGCCAGCAGCGCAGACAGGGAGTATCAGCCCCAGCATTTT	CASSADREYQPQHF
TRBD1	TRBV28	TRBJ1-2	16	few	TGTGCCAGCAGCCAGTTCTACTCGGACAGGGCGTATGGCTACACCTTC	CASSQFYSDRAYGYTF
NA	TRBV7-9	TRBJ1-6	15	NA	TGTGCCAGCAGCTTAGATTGGGAGGCTAATTCACCCCTCCACTTT	CASSLDWEANSPLHF
NA	TRBV7-2	TRBJ2-2	14	many	TGTGCCAGCAGCTACGGGGGAACCACCGGGGAGCTGTTTTTT	CASSYGGTTGELFF
NA	TRBV12-3/TRBV12-4	TRBJ1-2	13	NA	TGTGCCAGCAGACGGACAGCTAACTATGGCTACACCTTC	CASRRTANYGYTF
TRBD1	TRBV7-3	TRBJ1-1	14	once	TGTGCCAGCAGCACAGGACAGGGGAACACTGAAGCTTTCTTT	CASSTGQGNTEAFF
TRBD2	TRBV6-5	TRBJ2-1	15	NA	TGTGCCAGCAGTTCCGTAGCGGGAGTCTACAATGAGCAGTTCTTC	CASSSVAGVYNEQFF
TRBD2	TRBV4-1	TRBJ2-2	15	few	TGCGCCAGCAGCCAAGGAAGCGGGAGCGCCGGGGAGCTGTTTTTT	CASSQGSGSAGELFF
TRBD1	TRBV7-2	TRBJ1-5	13	NA	TGTGCCAGCGGGACAGGTAGCAATCAGCCCCAGCATTTT	CASGTGSNQPQHF
TRBD1	TRBV29-1	TRBJ2-7	14	NA	TGCAGCGTTGCCCTGGGACAGGGATCCTACGAGCAGTACTTC	CSVALGQGSYEQYF
TRBD1	TRBV5-8	TRBJ2-7	15	few	TGTGCCAGCAGCCACTGGACAGGGGCGACCTACGAGCAGTACTTC	CASSHWTGATYEQYF
TRBD1	TRBV25-1	TRBJ2-3	15	NA	TGTGCCAGCAGTGAGGGTACAGGGGAAGTAGATACGCAGTATTTT	CASSEGTGEVDTQYF
NA	TRBV7-3	TRBJ2-3	16	NA	TGTGCCAGCACCCCTGGTTTGGGCCGCGGGAAAGATACGCAGTATTTT	CASTPGLGRGKDTQYF
TRBD1	TRBV25-1	TRBJ1-1	15	NA	TGTGCCAGCAGTGAACCCGCCAGGGGGTACACTGAAGCTTTCTTT	CASSEPARGYTEAFF
NA	TRBV11-2	TRBJ2-7	13	NA	TGTGCCAGCAGCCGCGGAGGTCCCTACGAGCAGTACTTC	CASSRGGPYEQYF
NA	TRBV6-5	TRBJ1-4	16	NA	TGTGCCAGCAGTTACTCGTGGGGGACTGGGGTTGAAAAACTGTTTTTT	CASSYSWGTGVEKLFF
TRBD1	TRBV10-3	TRBJ1-5	14	NA	TGTGCCATCAGAGACCGGGACAGTGATCAGCCCCAGCATTTT	CAIRDRDSDQPQHF
NA	TRBV6-5	TRBJ1-5	14	NA	TGTGCCAGCAGGTCCCCCGGGAGCTATCAGCCCCAGCATTTT	CASRSPGSYQPQHF
TRBD1	TRBV7-2	TRBJ2-5	14	NA	TGTGCCAGCAGCCCGGACAGGGGGACAGAGACCCAGTACTTC	CASSPDRGTETQYF
NA	TRBV5-1	TRBJ2-3	14	NA	TGCGCCAGCAGCTTGGCAGAATCCACAGATACGCAGTATTTT	CASSLAESTDTQYF
NA	TRBV5-5	TRBJ2-1	16	NA	TGTGCCAGCAGCTTGTTCCGGGATCGGGCGGTAAATGAGCAGTTCTTC	CASSLFRDRAVNEQFF
TRBD1	TRBV9	TRBJ1-3	15	NA	TGTGCCAGCAGCGACAGGGACAGCTCTGGAAACACCATATATTTT	CASSDRDSSGNTIYF
NA	TRBV9	TRBJ2-5	14	NA	TGTGCCAGCAGCGTCCTAGCCTCCACAGAGACCCAGTACTTC	CASSVLASTETQYF
TRBD1	TRBV5-4	TRBJ1-2	14	once	TGTGCCAGCAGCCGACAGGGTATTAACTATGGCTACACCTTC	CASSRQGINYGYTF
NA	TRBV7-2	TRBJ1-5	14	NA	TGTGCCAGCAGCTTACAGAGCCCAAATCAGCCCCAGCATTTT	CASSLQSPNQPQHF
NA	TRBV4-3	TRBJ1-5	15	NA	TGCGCCAGCAGCCGGTATGAGAGGGGGATGAAGCCCCAGCATTTT	CASSRYERGMKPQHF
NA	TRBV11-3	TRBJ1-2	16	few	TGTGCCAGCAGCTCAACAACGTTGGGAGGGGACTATGGCTACACCTTC	CASSSTTLGGDYGYTF
NA	TRBV9	TRBJ2-2	15	NA	TGTGCCAGCAGCGTTAGGGCTAGCGTTTCTGGGGAGCTGTTTTTT	CASSVRASVSGELFF
NA	TRBV6-5	TRBJ2-2	11	NA	TGTGCCAGCATTTCCACCGGGGAGCTGTTTTTT	CASISTGELFF
NA	TRBV3-1/TRBV3-2	TRBJ2-7	17	NA	TGTGCCAGCAGCCCATGGGCCTTAGGGACGGGGGTTTACGAGCAGTACTTC	CASSPWALGTGVYEQYF
NA	TRBV30	TRBJ1-1	12	NA	TGTGCCTGGCGGGGGGGAAACACTGAAGCTTTCTTT	CAWRGGNTEAFF
NA	TRBV9	TRBJ2-7	14	NA	TGTGCCAGCAGCCCGGGACCGCAGCCCAACGAGCAGTACTTC	CASSPGPQPNEQYF
NA	TRBV29-1	TRBJ1-2	11	NA	TGCAGCGCCAACCGGGGTCATGGCTACACCTTC	CSANRGHGYTF
TRBD2	TRBV19	TRBJ2-2	15	NA	TGTGCCACTCTCCCCCGTCGGGAGGTGCCCGGGGAGCTGTTTTTT	CATLPRREVPGELFF